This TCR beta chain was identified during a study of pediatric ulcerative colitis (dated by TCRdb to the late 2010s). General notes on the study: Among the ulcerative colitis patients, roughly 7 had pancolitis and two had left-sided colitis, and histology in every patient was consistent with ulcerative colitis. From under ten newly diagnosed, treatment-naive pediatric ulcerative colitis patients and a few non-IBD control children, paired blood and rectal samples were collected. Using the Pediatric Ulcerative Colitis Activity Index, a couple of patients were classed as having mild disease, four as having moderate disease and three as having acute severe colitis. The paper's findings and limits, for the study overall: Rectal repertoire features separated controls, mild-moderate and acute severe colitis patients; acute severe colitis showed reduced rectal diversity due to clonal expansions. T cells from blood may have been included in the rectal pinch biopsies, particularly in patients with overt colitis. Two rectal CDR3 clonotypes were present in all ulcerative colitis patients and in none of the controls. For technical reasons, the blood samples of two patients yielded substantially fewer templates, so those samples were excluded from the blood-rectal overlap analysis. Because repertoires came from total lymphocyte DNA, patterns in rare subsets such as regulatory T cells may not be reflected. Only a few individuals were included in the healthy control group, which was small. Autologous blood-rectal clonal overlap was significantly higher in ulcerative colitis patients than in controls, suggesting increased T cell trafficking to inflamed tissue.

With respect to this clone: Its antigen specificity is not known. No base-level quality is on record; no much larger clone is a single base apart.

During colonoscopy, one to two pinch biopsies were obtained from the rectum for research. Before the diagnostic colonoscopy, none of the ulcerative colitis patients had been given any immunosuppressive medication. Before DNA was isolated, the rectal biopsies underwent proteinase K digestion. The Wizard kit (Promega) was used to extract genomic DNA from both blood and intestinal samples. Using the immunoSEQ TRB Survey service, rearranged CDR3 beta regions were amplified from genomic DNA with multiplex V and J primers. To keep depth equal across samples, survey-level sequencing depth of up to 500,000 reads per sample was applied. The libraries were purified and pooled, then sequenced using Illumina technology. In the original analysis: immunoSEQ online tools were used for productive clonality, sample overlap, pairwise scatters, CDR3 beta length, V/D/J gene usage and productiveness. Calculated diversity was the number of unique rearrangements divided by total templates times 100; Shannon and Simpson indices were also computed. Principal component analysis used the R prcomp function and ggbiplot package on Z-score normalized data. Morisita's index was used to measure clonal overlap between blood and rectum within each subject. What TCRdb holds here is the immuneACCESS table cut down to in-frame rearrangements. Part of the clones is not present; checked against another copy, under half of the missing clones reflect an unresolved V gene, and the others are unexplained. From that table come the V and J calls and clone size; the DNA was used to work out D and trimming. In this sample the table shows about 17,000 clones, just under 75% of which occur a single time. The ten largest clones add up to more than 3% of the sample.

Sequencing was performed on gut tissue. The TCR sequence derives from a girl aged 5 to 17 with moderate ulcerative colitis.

CDR3 sequence: CASSTKAGANVLTF. The DNA sequence follows: TGTGCCAGCAGCACCAAAGCTGGGGCCAACGTCCTGACTTTC. The chain is assembled from TRBV13 and TRBJ2-6, with no confidently assigned D gene. The CDR3 runs 14 amino acids, cysteine and phenylalanine included. Only CDR3 DNA remains: 42 bases, in frame from the first base. CDR1 and CDR2, looked up from the germline V gene (reference sequence), are PRHDT and FYEKMQ. V loses 5 bases of germline sequence and J loses 2 bases, and the interval between the two ends is 7 bases.